The T cell receptor (beta chain) described here comes from a study of blood T cell repertoires in COVID-19. About the research overall: Samples representing acute and convalescent COVID-19 were sourced from the United States, Italy and Spain.

V was cut by 5 bases and J by 8 bases, with 18 bases left in between. The CDR3 is made up of 14 amino acids. Germline assignment: CDR1 MDHEN and CDR2 SYDVKM. The data were produced by immunoSEQ multiplex PCR, yet TCRdb's version contains in-frame clones alone and is incomplete. The sample contains under 500,000 clones, around nine tenths of which appear only once. Material: peripheral blood. The receptor's source is a woman under 40 with acute or convalescent COVID-19. The chain has TRBV28 and TRBJ1-2; a weak D match, TRBD1 (5 bases). This CDR3 is CASSLGGRGGGYTF. The CDR3 coding sequence is TGTGCCAGCAGTCTAGGCGGCCGGGGGGGAGGCTACACCTTC.